Below are 17 T cell receptor beta chains sequenced from a single sample in a study of PD-1 blockade in classical Hodgkin lymphoma. Time point denoted: cycle 4 day 1 (C4D1), after 5 to 7 weeks of nivolumab. Every patient was affected by relapse after autologous stem cell transplantation, while exposure to brentuximab vedotin was not uniform. Negative magnetic selection isolated CD4+ T cells from thawed PBMCs. TCRdb keeps only in-frame clones here, not all; method: immunoSEQ multiplex PCR. Seen here are 25,000 to 35,000 clones, 70% to 85% observed once, and the top ten hold 0.45% to 0.7%. The sample was CD4+ T cells from blood, taken before the fourth cycle of nivolumab. The receptors derive from a human donor with classical Hodgkin lymphoma.

The DNA for the CDR3 is TGTGCCTGGGCAATGATGGGGGGCTCTGGAAACACCATATATTTT. This sequence encodes CAWAMMGGSGNTIYF. The chain is built from TRBV30 and TRBJ1-3, with D perhaps TRBD1 (5 bases). Germline lookup yields CDR1 GTSNPN and CDR2 SVGIG (reference sequence). This CDR3 is built from 15 residues. With 5 bases removed from V and 0 bases from J, the gap between germline ends came to 14 bases. The variable domain in full, completed from reference TRBV30 and TRBJ1-3, reads SQTIHQWPATLVQPVGSPLSLECTVEGTSNPNLYWYRQAAGRGLQLLFYSVGIGQISSEVPQNLSASRPQDRQFILSSKKLLLSDSGFYLCAWAMMGGSGNTIYFGEGSWLTVV.

The chain recombines TRBV28 with TRBJ2-7, with D perhaps matching TRBD2 (6 bases). CDR1 MDHEN and CDR2 SYDVKM come from the germline V gene. This CDR3 region has 13 residues. Trimming pared 3 bases from V and 3 bases from J, leaving 9 bases between. CDR3 amino acids: CASSFPGGYEQYF. The CDR3 nucleotides are TGTGCCAGCAGTTTCCCCGGGGGCTACGAGCAGTACTTC.

This clone was seen a few times. The chain employs TRBV29-1 and TRBJ2-2, with TRBD1 matching over 7 bases. Germline CDR1 and CDR2: SQVTM and ANQGSEA. This CDR3 spans 13 amino acids. V lost 7 bases, J lost 6 bases, and 8 bases stayed unmatched. The CDR3 loop reads CSANDRAAGELFF. The CDR3 region has the DNA TGCAGCGCCAATGACAGGGCGGCCGGGGAGCTGTTTTTT.

This clone has only a few counts. The chain employs TRBV11-3 and TRBJ2-7; D may correspond to TRBD1 or TRBD2 (5 bases each). From germline, CDR1 is SGHNT and CDR2 YENEEA. The CDR3 loop spans 13 amino acids. Trimming left V 5 bases short and J 1 base short, with 9 bases between. In DNA form, the CDR3 reads TGTGCCAGCAGCCGGGACGCGTCCTACGAGCAGTACTTC. Protein sequence: CASSRDASYEQYF.

The chain is built from TRBV7-2 and TRBJ2-3; the match to TRBD2 covers 10 bases. The V gene end was trimmed by 3 bases and the J gene end by 4 bases; junction bases not matched to a gene: 4. Germline CDR1 is SGHTA and CDR2 is FQGNSA. The CDR3 is 15 residues long. The CDR3 DNA reads TGTGCCAGCAGCTTCTCAGCGGGGGGGGCAGATACGCAGTATTTT. Translation: CASSFSAGGADTQYF.

This chain uses TRBV5-6 with TRBJ2-7, with a possible D match to TRBD1 (6 bases). The CDR3 loop spans 13 amino acids. Germline values: CDR1 SGHDT, CDR2 YYEEEE. The V and J ends lost 1 base and 7 bases respectively, with 12 bases between them. The DNA for the CDR3 is TGTGCCAGCAGCTTGTACAGGGTAGGGGAGCAGTACTTC. It yields the protein CASSLYRVGEQYF.

This clone was counted once. This chain links TRBV27 with TRBJ2-1, with D maybe TRBD2 (6 bases). The CDR3 runs 15 residues. The V gene lost 3 bases and the J gene lost 5 bases, with 14 bases spanning the gap. In germline, CDR1 is MNHEY, CDR2 SMNVEV (reference sequence). In DNA form, the CDR3 reads TGTGCCAGCAGTTTTTTGGGGGAGGCTAACAATGAGCAGTTCTTC. It codes for CASSFLGEANNEQFF.

V and J are TRBV7-2 and TRBJ1-5; no clear D. Germline V CDR1 and CDR2: SGHTA, FQGNSA. Trimming left V 5 bases short and J 4 bases short, with 9 bases between. The CDR3 runs 13 residues. CDR3 in amino acids: CASSDRGNQPQHF. The CDR3, as DNA: TGTGCCAGCAGCGACCGGGGTAATCAGCCCCAGCATTTT.

This clone has a single count. At one end the junction does not follow the germline gene, possibly because of a read error. The chain uses TRBV7-7 and TRBJ2-5; TRBD2 aligns across 8 bases. CDR3 length: 14 residues. Germline-derived CDR1 and CDR2 are SSHAT and FNYEAQ (reference sequence). The CDR3 nucleotides are TGTGCTAGCAGCCCTCGGGAGGGAGGGGAGACCCAGTACTTC. Residues: CASSPREGGETQYF.

The rearrangement joins TRBV18 to TRBJ1-1; no reliable D call. The length of the CDR3 is 14 residues. Looked up from germline, CDR1 is KGHSH and CDR2 is LQKENI. V shed 2 bases and J shed 1 base, with 8 bases lying between them. Here the CDR3 reads CASSPTTENTEAFF. The DNA of the CDR3 is TGTGCCAGCTCACCAACGACCGAGAACACTGAAGCTTTCTTT.

This chain uses TRBV5-8 with TRBJ1-2; D call uncertain. Germline loops: CDR1 SGHTS, CDR2 YDEGEE. V was clipped by 0 bases and J by 7 bases, with 4 bases between them. The CDR3 is 11 residues long. The DNA of the CDR3 is TGTGCCAGCAGCTTGGCCTCTGGCTACACCTTC. It codes for CASSLASGYTF. The variable domain in full, completed from reference TRBV5-8 and TRBJ1-2, reads EAGVTQSPTHLIKTRGQQATLRCSPISGHTSVYWYQQALGLGLQFLLWYDEGEERNRGNFPPRFSGRQFPNYSSELNVNALELEDSALYLCASSLASGYTFGSGTRLTVV.

The V call is TRBV6-5, the J call TRBJ1-5, with D maybe TRBD1 (5 bases). V lost 0 bases, J lost 1 base, and 7 bases lay in between. The CDR3 length is 15 residues. Germline V lookup: CDR1 MNHEY, CDR2 SVGAGI. The CDR3 loop is CASSYSRGSNQPQHF. Written as DNA, the CDR3 is TGTGCCAGCAGTTACTCGCGGGGGAGCAATCAGCCCCAGCATTTT.

The chain couples TRBV10-3 to TRBJ2-3; D is ambiguous. The V gene's germline CDR1 is ENHRY and CDR2 SYGVKD. The CDR3 runs 15 residues. Between the trimmed V and J ends, which lost 0 bases and 4 bases, there was a span of 11 bases. Here the CDR3 DNA reads TGTGCCATCAGTGAGTCTTTCCCAGAGGCAGATACGCAGTATTTT. Translation: CAISESFPEADTQYF.

The chain is built from TRBV11-3 and TRBJ2-3; 7 bases line up with TRBD2. CDR1 is SGHNT and CDR2 is YENEEA in the germline V gene. This CDR3 spans 15 amino acids. With V trimmed by 4 bases and J by 2 bases, 6 bases remained unmatched. CDR3 DNA: TGTGCCAGCAGCTCGAGGACTAGGCCCACAGATACGCAGTATTTT. It encodes CASSSRTRPTDTQYF.

The CDR3: CSVGTGAYGYTF. The CDR3 DNA reads TGCAGCGTCGGGACAGGTGCCTATGGCTACACCTTC. V is TRBV29-1 and J is TRBJ1-2; 8 bases map to TRBD1. The CDR3 has 12 residues. V shed 6 bases and J 4 bases; nucleotides not matched to a gene: 4. The germline gives CDR1 SQVTM, CDR2 ANQGSEA.

The chain combines TRBV5-1 with TRBJ1-1, with D maybe TRBD1 (5 bases). Germline lookup yields CDR1 SGHRS and CDR2 YFSETQ. V dropped 3 bases and J dropped 4 bases, with 13 bases sitting between them. The CDR3 covers 14 residues. CDR3 loop: CASSSPGGTTEAFF. The CDR3, as DNA: TGCGCCAGCAGCTCCCCCGGGGGGACCACTGAAGCTTTCTTT. Combining the CDR3 with reference TRBV5-1 and TRBJ1-1 gives the whole variable domain KAGVTQTPRYLIKTRGQQVTLSCSPISGHRSVSWYQQTPGQGLQFLFEYFSETQRNKGNFPGRFSGRQFSNSRSEMNVSTLELGDSALYLCASSSPGGTTEAFFGQGTRLTVV.

The chain couples TRBV16 to TRBJ2-5; maybe TRBD1 (6 bases). Germline CDR1 KGHSY, CDR2 FQNENV. V was clipped by 4 bases and J by 5 bases, with 14 bases between them. The CDR3 is 14 residues long. The CDR3: CASSPLIRGETQYF. CDR3 DNA sequence: TGTGCCAGCAGCCCCCTAATTAGGGGGGAGACCCAGTACTTC.